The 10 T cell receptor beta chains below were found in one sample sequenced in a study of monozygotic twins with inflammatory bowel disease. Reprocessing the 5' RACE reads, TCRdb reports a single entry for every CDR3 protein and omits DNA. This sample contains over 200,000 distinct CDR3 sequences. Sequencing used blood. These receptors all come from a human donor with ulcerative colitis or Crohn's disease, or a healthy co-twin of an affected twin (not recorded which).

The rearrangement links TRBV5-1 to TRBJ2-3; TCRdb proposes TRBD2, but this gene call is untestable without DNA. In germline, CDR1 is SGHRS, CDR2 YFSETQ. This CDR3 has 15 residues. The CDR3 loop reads CASSIGTSTPDTQYF.

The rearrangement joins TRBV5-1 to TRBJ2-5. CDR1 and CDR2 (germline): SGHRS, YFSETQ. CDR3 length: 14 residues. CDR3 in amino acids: CASRPSGTKETQYF. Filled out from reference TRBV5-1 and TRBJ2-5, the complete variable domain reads KAGVTQTPRYLIKTRGQQVTLSCSPISGHRSVSWYQQTPGQGLQFLFEYFSETQRNKGNFPGRFSGRQFSNSRSEMNVSTLELGDSALYLCASRPSGTKETQYFGPGTRLLVL.

The CDR3 here is CASSQGQLNTGELFF. The V call is TRBV5-1, the J call TRBJ2-2; TCRdb's D gene call, TRBD1, goes unchecked for lack of DNA. The CDR3 length is 15 residues. Germline CDR1 reads SGHRS; CDR2 reads YFSETQ. Based on the CDR3 plus reference TRBV5-1 and TRBJ2-2, the full variable domain is KAGVTQTPRYLIKTRGQQVTLSCSPISGHRSVSWYQQTPGQGLQFLFEYFSETQRNKGNFPGRFSGRQFSNSRSEMNVSTLELGDSALYLCASSQGQLNTGELFFGEGSRLTVL.

CDR3 sequence reads: CASSPPTGTGGEQYF. The chain recombines TRBV18 with TRBJ2-7; with no DNA, the TCRdb D assignment of TRBD1 cannot be verified. This CDR3 comprises 15 residues. Germline CDR1 reads KGHSH; CDR2 reads LQKENI.

The CDR3 reads CASRLRLMTGGTTNGELFF. This chain uses TRBV4-1 with TRBJ2-2; TCRdb's D call, TRBD1, is unchecked because there is no DNA. Germline V gene data show CDR1 as MGHRA and CDR2 as YSYEKL. This CDR3 has 19 residues.

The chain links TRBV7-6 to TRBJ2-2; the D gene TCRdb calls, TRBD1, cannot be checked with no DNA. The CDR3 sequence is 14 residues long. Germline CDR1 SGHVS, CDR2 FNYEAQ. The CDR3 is CANRQGVNTGELFF.

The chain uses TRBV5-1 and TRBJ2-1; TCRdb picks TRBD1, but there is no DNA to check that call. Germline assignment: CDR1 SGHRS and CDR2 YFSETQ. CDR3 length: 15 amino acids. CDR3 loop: CASSLPTDGAAQQFF.

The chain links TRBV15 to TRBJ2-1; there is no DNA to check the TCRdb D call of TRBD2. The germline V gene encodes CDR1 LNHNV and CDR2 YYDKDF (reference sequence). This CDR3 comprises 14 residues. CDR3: CATSRVASGNEQFF. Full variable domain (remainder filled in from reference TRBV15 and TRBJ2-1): DAMVIQNPRYQVTQFGKPVTLSCSQTLNHNVMYWYQQKSSQAPKLLFHYYDKDFNNEADTPDNFQSRRPNTSFCFLDIRSPGLGDTAMYLCATSRVASGNEQFFGPGTRLTVL.

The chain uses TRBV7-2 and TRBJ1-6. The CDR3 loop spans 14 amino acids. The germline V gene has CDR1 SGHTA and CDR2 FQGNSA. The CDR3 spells CASRPSRGNSPLHF.

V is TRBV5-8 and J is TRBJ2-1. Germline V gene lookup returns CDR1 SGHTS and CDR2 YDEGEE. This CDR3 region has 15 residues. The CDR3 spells CASSLAGRSYNEQFF.